Listed here are 9 T cell receptor beta chains from one sample, sequenced in a study of identifying expanded T cells in peripheral blood. Using immunoSEQ multiplex PCR, the repertoire was profiled, and TCRdb retains in-frame clones only, with some absent. Found here are roughly 86,000 clones, 80% to 90% of them singletons; the top ten hold just under 4.5%. What was sequenced was blood. The receptors stem from a person aged 18 to 75 in good health.

The chain employs TRBV18 and TRBJ2-5; D is undetermined. V was clipped by 5 bases and J by 5 bases, with 12 bases between them. CDR1 KGHSH and CDR2 LQKENI come from the germline V gene. The CDR3 loop spans 13 amino acids. CDR3 in amino acids: CASSGPVGETQYF. The CDR3 DNA is TGTGCCAGCTCAGGCCCTGTTGGGGAGACCCAGTACTTC. Supplemented by reference TRBV18 and TRBJ2-5, the full variable domain reads NAGVMQNPRHLVRRRGQEARLRCSPMKGHSHVYWYRQLPEEGLKFMVYLQKENIIDESGMPKERFSAEFPKEGPSILRIQQVVRGDSAAYFCASSGPVGETQYFGPGTRLLVL.

The chain is built from TRBV7-2 and TRBJ1-1; D is possibly TRBD1 (6 bases). Trimming removed 1 base at V and 7 bases at J, with 22 bases between. The CDR3 is made up of 17 amino acids. Germline V gene lookup returns CDR1 SGHTA and CDR2 FQGNSA. Here the CDR3 reads CASSLVGGSLSIGEAFF. Here the CDR3 DNA reads TGTGCCAGCAGCTTAGTAGGGGGGAGCCTCTCTATTGGTGAAGCTTTCTTT.

The rearrangement uses TRBV7-9 and TRBJ2-5; 9 bases match TRBD1. Looked up from germline, CDR1 is SEHNR and CDR2 is FQNEAQ (reference sequence). This CDR3 has 15 residues. V shed 5 bases, J shed 7 bases, and the junction held 11 bases outside the gene matches. The CDR3 DNA reads TGTGCCAGCAGCGCTAGCCGCGTGGGACAGGGGACCCAGTACTTC. Its protein product is CASSASRVGQGTQYF. Drawing the rest from reference TRBV7-9 and TRBJ2-5, the complete variable domain is DTGVSQNPRHKITKRGQNVTFRCDPISEHNRLYWYRQTLGQGPEFLTYFQNEAQLEKSRLLSDRFSAERPKGSFSTLEIQRTEQGDSAMYLCASSASRVGQGTQYFGPGTRLLVL.

The gene calls are TRBV7-2 and TRBJ1-4; no reliable D call. CDR1 is SGHTA and CDR2 is FQGNSA in the germline V gene. V was trimmed by 1 base and J by 14 bases, leaving 8 bases between them. CDR3 length: 11 amino acids. CDR3 in DNA: TGTGCCAGCAGCTTAGGTTTTCGGCTGTTTTTT. Protein sequence: CASSLGFRLFF.

In nucleotides, the CDR3 is TGTGCCAGCAGTTCAGTAGGGACCGGGGAGCTGTTTTTT. Translating gives CASSSVGTGELFF. V is TRBV27 and J is TRBJ2-2; D gene ambiguous. The CDR3 totals 13 residues. The germline gives CDR1 MNHEY, CDR2 SMNVEV (reference sequence). Trimming took off 4 bases at V and 5 bases at J, with 8 bases between the two ends.

J is TRBJ2-5 and V is TRBV9; D is possibly TRBD2 (6 bases). The CDR3 is 16 amino acids. Germline V gene lookup returns CDR1 SGDLS and CDR2 YYNGEE. V lost 0 bases and J 2 bases, leaving 14 bases between the germline ends. In DNA form, the CDR3 reads TGTGCCAGCAGCGTAGGGGTGAACCGGGGGCAAGAGACCCAGTACTTC. Translating gives CASSVGVNRGQETQYF.

The DNA of the CDR3 is TGTGCCAGCTGGGCAGCCGTTCCCTACGAGCAGTACTTC. It specifies CASWAAVPYEQYF. V gene TRBV6-5 combines with J gene TRBJ2-7; D unresolved. Germline V gene lookup returns CDR1 MNHEY and CDR2 SVGAGI. This CDR3 contains 13 residues. V lost 8 bases and J 2 bases, leaving 13 bases between the germline ends.

The rearrangement links TRBV18 to TRBJ2-7, with D tentatively TRBD1 (5 bases). The CDR3 contains 14 residues. V was pared by 5 bases and J by 2 bases, with 13 bases between. CDR1 and CDR2 from the germline V gene are KGHSH and LQKENI. DNA for the CDR3: TGTGCCAGCTCAGGCCGTCAGGGCACCTACGAGCAGTACTTC. Amino acid sequence: CASSGRQGTYEQYF.

This chain uses TRBV9 with TRBJ2-1; D is unclear. V lost 4 bases, J lost 8 bases, and 10 bases lay in between. The CDR3 loop spans 12 amino acids. Germline V gives CDR1 SGDLS, CDR2 YYNGEE. CDR3 protein: CASSHRRDEQFF. Written as DNA, the CDR3 is TGTGCCAGCAGCCATAGGAGAGATGAGCAGTTCTTC.